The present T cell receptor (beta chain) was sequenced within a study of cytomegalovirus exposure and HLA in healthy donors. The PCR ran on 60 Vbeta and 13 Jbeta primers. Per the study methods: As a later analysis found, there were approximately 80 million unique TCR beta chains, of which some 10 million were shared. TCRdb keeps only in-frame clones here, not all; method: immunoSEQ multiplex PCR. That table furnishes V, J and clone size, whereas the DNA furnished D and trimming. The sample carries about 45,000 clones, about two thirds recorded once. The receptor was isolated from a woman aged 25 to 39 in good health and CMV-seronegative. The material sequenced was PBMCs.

The DNA of the CDR3 is TGCGCCAGCAGCCAAGTAGGGACAGGGGCTATCGAGCAGTACTTC. It encodes CASSQVGTGAIEQYF. The chain employs TRBV4-1 and TRBJ2-7, with 10 positions matching TRBD1. V was pared by 1 base and J by 6 bases, with 6 bases of the junction left unmatched. The CDR3 has 15 amino acids. Germline CDR1 MGHRA, CDR2 YSYEKL.